This is a list of T cell receptor beta chains from one sample in a study of blood T cell repertoires in COVID-19. Assay: immunoSEQ multiplex PCR; the TCRdb copy retains only in-frame clones and omits some. The data hold more than 85,000 clones, with approximately 90% observed a single time. Sequencing used peripheral blood. The receptor source for this set is a man in his sixties with acute or convalescent COVID-19. CDR3s include the opening cysteine and the closing phenylalanine or tryptophan. The order of the fields is J gene, clone size, V gene, D gene, CDR3 protein, CDR3 DNA. A D gene is named only where the DNA matches it firmly. Clone size is shown for a subset of rows, as once, few, many or a class of expanded clone.

j_call: TRBJ2-2
clone_size: few
v_call: TRBV2
d_call: TRBD1
cdr3_aa: CASSRTGGETGELFF
cdr3_nt: TGTGCCAGCAGTCGGACAGGGGGAGAGACCGGGGAGCTGTTTTTT

j_call: TRBJ2-1
clone_size: .
v_call: TRBV5-1
d_call: TRBD2
cdr3_aa: CASSPPLAGPNNGQFF
cdr3_nt: TGCGCCAGCAGCCCGCCTCTAGCGGGACCAAACAATGGGCAGTTCTTC

j_call: TRBJ2-7
clone_size: .
v_call: TRBV30
d_call: TRBD2
cdr3_aa: CAWRGTTTYEQYF
cdr3_nt: TGTGCCTGGAGGGGGACTACTACCTACGAGCAGTACTTC

j_call: TRBJ1-5
clone_size: .
v_call: TRBV6-5
d_call: TRBD1
cdr3_aa: CASSLGQGSNQPQHF
cdr3_nt: TGTGCCAGCAGTTTGGGACAGGGTAGCAATCAGCCCCAGCATTTT

j_call: TRBJ1-5
clone_size: .
v_call: TRBV12-3/TRBV12-4
d_call: .
cdr3_aa: CASSDGGPQHF
cdr3_nt: TGTGCCAGCAGTGACGGGGGGCCCCAGCATTTT

j_call: TRBJ1-2
clone_size: .
v_call: TRBV6-5
d_call: TRBD1
cdr3_aa: CASTPLDRDGYTF
cdr3_nt: TGTGCCAGCACCCCGCTGGACAGGGATGGCTACACCTTC

j_call: TRBJ2-1
clone_size: .
v_call: TRBV19
d_call: TRBD1
cdr3_aa: CASSNRHGQGGEQFF
cdr3_nt: TGTGCCAGTAGTAATCGCCATGGACAGGGGGGTGAGCAGTTCTTC

j_call: TRBJ1-2
clone_size: .
v_call: TRBV12-5
d_call: TRBD1
cdr3_aa: CASAPPAGGKPYGYTF
cdr3_nt: TGTGCTAGTGCCCCACCGGCAGGGGGTAAACCCTATGGCTACACCTTC

j_call: TRBJ2-5
clone_size: .
v_call: TRBV18
d_call: .
cdr3_aa: CASHKTGTQETQYF
cdr3_nt: TGTGCCAGCCATAAAACCGGGACACAAGAGACCCAGTACTTC

j_call: TRBJ2-1
clone_size: .
v_call: TRBV3-1/TRBV3-2
d_call: TRBD2
cdr3_aa: CASSQAGTSGYNEQFF
cdr3_nt: TGTGCCAGCAGCCAAGCGGGGACTAGCGGATACAATGAGCAGTTCTTC

j_call: TRBJ1-2
clone_size: .
v_call: TRBV2
d_call: .
cdr3_aa: CASSEAGGRAYGYTF
cdr3_nt: TGTGCCAGCAGTGAAGCGGGGGGGAGGGCCTATGGCTACACCTTC

j_call: TRBJ2-5
clone_size: .
v_call: TRBV21-1
d_call: .
cdr3_aa: CASSKTGTHQETQYF
cdr3_nt: TGTGCCAGCAGCAAGACCGGGACTCACCAAGAGACCCAGTACTTC

j_call: TRBJ2-5
clone_size: .
v_call: TRBV11-3
d_call: .
cdr3_aa: CASSSVGGAETQYF
cdr3_nt: TGTGCCAGCAGTTCTGTAGGGGGGGCGGAGACCCAGTACTTC

j_call: TRBJ1-1
clone_size: .
v_call: TRBV7-2
d_call: .
cdr3_aa: CASSLAGGYAEAFF
cdr3_nt: TGTGCCAGCAGCTTGGCCGGGGGGTACGCTGAAGCTTTCTTT

j_call: TRBJ1-6
clone_size: .
v_call: TRBV27
d_call: .
cdr3_aa: CASSFGPRDGSPLHF
cdr3_nt: TGTGCCAGCAGTTTCGGGCCCAGGGATGGTTCACCCCTCCACTTT

j_call: TRBJ2-6
clone_size: .
v_call: TRBV18
d_call: TRBD1
cdr3_aa: CASSPPYRGTSSGANVLTF
cdr3_nt: TGTGCCAGCTCACCACCGTACAGGGGAACCTCCTCTGGGGCCAACGTCCTGACTTTC

j_call: TRBJ2-7
clone_size: .
v_call: TRBV11-2
d_call: .
cdr3_aa: CASAWGGANYEQYF
cdr3_nt: TGTGCCAGCGCCTGGGGGGGGGCGAACTACGAGCAGTACTTC

j_call: TRBJ2-3
clone_size: .
v_call: TRBV7-6
d_call: TRBD2
cdr3_aa: CASSTGTSGRTDTQYF
cdr3_nt: TGTGCCAGCAGCACCGGGACTAGCGGGAGGACAGATACGCAGTATTTT

j_call: TRBJ2-7
clone_size: .
v_call: TRBV19
d_call: .
cdr3_aa: CASRPRGAAYEQYF
cdr3_nt: TGTGCCAGTAGGCCCCGTGGGGCGGCCTACGAGCAGTACTTC

j_call: TRBJ2-4
clone_size: .
v_call: TRBV12-5
d_call: TRBD2
cdr3_aa: CASALGLAENIQYF
cdr3_nt: TGTGCTAGTGCCCTGGGACTAGCGGAGAACATTCAGTACTTC

j_call: TRBJ1-5
clone_size: .
v_call: TRBV5-5
d_call: .
cdr3_aa: CASSRQLSNQPQHF
cdr3_nt: TGTGCCAGCAGCCGACAGCTGAGCAATCAGCCCCAGCATTTT

j_call: TRBJ2-6
clone_size: .
v_call: TRBV10-3
d_call: TRBD1
cdr3_aa: CAIREQGTPGANVLTF
cdr3_nt: TGTGCCATCCGGGAACAGGGGACCCCTGGGGCCAACGTCCTGACTTTC

j_call: TRBJ2-7
clone_size: .
v_call: TRBV7-9
d_call: .
cdr3_aa: CASSSTVFSGEQYF
cdr3_nt: TGTGCCAGCAGCTCGACAGTTTTCTCTGGCGAGCAGTACTTC

j_call: TRBJ2-1
clone_size: .
v_call: TRBV19
d_call: TRBD1
cdr3_aa: CASSIDRGTGVSYNEQFF
cdr3_nt: TGTGCCAGTAGTATAGACCGAGGGACAGGGGTCTCCTACAATGAGCAGTTCTTC

j_call: TRBJ2-7
clone_size: .
v_call: TRBV11-2
d_call: TRBD2
cdr3_aa: CASRQMTSAHEQYF
cdr3_nt: TGTGCCAGCAGACAAATGACTAGCGCCCACGAGCAGTACTTC

j_call: TRBJ1-1
clone_size: .
v_call: TRBV4-1
d_call: .
cdr3_aa: CASSQVNDPGMAFF
cdr3_nt: TGCGCCAGCAGCCAAGTGAATGACCCGGGTATGGCTTTCTTT

j_call: TRBJ2-3
clone_size: .
v_call: TRBV10-1
d_call: .
cdr3_aa: CASSEAVSGTDTQYF
cdr3_nt: TGCGCCAGCAGTGAAGCGGTTAGCGGCACAGATACGCAGTATTTT

j_call: TRBJ1-2
clone_size: .
v_call: TRBV27
d_call: .
cdr3_aa: CASSLRGGQSYNYGYTF
cdr3_nt: TGTGCCAGCAGTTTAAGAGGGGGTCAATCGTACAACTATGGCTACACCTTC

j_call: TRBJ2-6
clone_size: .
v_call: TRBV11-2
d_call: TRBD1
cdr3_aa: CASSLVFPGQGSGANVLTF
cdr3_nt: TGTGCCAGCAGCTTAGTATTCCCGGGACAGGGTTCTGGGGCCAACGTCCTGACTTTC

j_call: TRBJ1-2
clone_size: .
v_call: TRBV19
d_call: TRBD1
cdr3_aa: CATRQGTNPGNGYTF
cdr3_nt: TGTGCCACCAGACAGGGAACGAACCCGGGGAATGGCTACACCTTC

j_call: TRBJ1-1
clone_size: .
v_call: TRBV24-1
d_call: TRBD1
cdr3_aa: CATQKGAETEAFF
cdr3_nt: TGTGCCACCCAGAAGGGGGCCGAAACTGAAGCTTTCTTT